Reported below is one T cell receptor (beta chain). The sample belongs to a study of T cells after yellow fever vaccination. The authors made TCR cDNA by 5'RACE template switching, adding a universal primer site and UMIs. MiXCR, applied by TCRdb to the 5' RACE reads, yields one record per CDR3 protein. The data hold 450,000 to 550,000 distinct CDR3 sequences, with 20% to 25% observed a single time. Germline CDR1 SGDLS, CDR2 YYNGEE. The CDR3 has 16 amino acids. With V trimmed by 4 bases and J by 4 bases, 11 bases remained unmatched. The sequencing used PBMCs, collected approximately 22 days after the first yellow fever vaccination. The chain joins TRBV9 to TRBJ2-3; TRBD2 agrees at 8 bases. The sequence derives from a man aged 18 to 35 who received the YFV17D yellow fever vaccine. CDR3 amino acids: CASSPELAGRPDTQYF. The CDR3 DNA sequence: TGTGCCAGCAGCCCTGAGTTAGCGGGGCGCCCAGATACGCAGTATTTT. The variable domain in full, completed from reference TRBV9 and TRBJ2-3, reads DSGVTQTPKHLITATGQRVTLRCSPRSGDLSVYWYQQSLDQGLQFLIQYYNGEERAKGNILERFSAQQFPDLHSELNLSSLELGDSALYFCASSPELAGRPDTQYFGPGTRLTVL.